This T cell receptor beta chain was identified during a study of blood T cell repertoires in COVID-19. Study-level background: The United States, Italy and Spain provided the acute and convalescent COVID-19 samples. In each case, the material was cDNA or gDNA derived from T cells, B-cell-depleted T cells, or PBMCs.

This clone has a single count. Authors' analysis steps: How many nucleated cells were present was estimated from reference gene primer amplification. Libraries were prepared by immunoSEQ multiplex PCR; TCRdb keeps only in-frame clonotypes and omits some of them. The V and J calls and clone size are taken from that table; D and trimming were inferred from the DNA. The sample carries hundreds of thousands of clones, more than 65% recorded once. V was clipped by 3 bases and J by 8 bases; unmatched bases: 10. The germline V gene encodes CDR1 SGHVS and CDR2 FNYEAQ. The CDR3 extends over 16 amino acids. The chain joins TRBV7-6 to TRBJ2-1; the match to TRBD2 covers 10 bases. The sequencing input was peripheral blood. The source of this sequence is a woman of 80 years or more with acute or convalescent COVID-19. The DNA for the CDR3 is TGTGCCAGCAGCTTTGGGGCCAGCGGGGGGGCGCATGAGCAGTTCTTC. It is translated as CASSFGASGGAHEQFF.